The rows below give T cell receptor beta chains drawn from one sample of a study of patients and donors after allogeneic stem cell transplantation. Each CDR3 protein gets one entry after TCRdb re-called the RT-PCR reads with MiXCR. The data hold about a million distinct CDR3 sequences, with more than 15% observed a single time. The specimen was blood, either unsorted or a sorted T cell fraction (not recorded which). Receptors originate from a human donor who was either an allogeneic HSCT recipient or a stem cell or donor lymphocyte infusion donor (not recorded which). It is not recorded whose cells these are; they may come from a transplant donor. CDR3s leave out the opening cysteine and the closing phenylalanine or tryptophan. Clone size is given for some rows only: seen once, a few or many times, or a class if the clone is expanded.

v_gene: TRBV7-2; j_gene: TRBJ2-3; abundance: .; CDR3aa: ASSLAQNTDTQY
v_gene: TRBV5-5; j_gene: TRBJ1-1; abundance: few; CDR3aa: ASSPRARNTEAF
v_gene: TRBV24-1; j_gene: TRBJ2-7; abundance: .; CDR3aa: ATSEFGGGGEQY
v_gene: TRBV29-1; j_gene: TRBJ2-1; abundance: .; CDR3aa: SGHRGNEQF
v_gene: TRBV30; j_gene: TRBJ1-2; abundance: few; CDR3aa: AWSVRRDSLYGYT
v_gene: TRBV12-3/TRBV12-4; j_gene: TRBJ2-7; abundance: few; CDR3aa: ASSFSFWPEQY
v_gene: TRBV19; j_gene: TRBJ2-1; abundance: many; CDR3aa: ASSIVASSYNEQF
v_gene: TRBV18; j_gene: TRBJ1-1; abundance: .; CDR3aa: ASSPPDRFQAF
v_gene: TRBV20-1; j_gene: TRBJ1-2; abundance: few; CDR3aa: SARDGARLSYGYT
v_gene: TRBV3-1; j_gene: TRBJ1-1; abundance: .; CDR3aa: ASSQEVVGRVAF
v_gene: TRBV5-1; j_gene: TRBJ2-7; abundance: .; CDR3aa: ASSTLGQGVHEQY
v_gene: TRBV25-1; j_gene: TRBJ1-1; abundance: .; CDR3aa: ASSEFGRGNTEAF
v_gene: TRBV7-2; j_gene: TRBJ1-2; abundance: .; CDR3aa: ASSLGAPGPNYGYT
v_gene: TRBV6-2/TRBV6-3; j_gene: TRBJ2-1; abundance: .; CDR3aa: ASSPTGTGAVRGVNEQF
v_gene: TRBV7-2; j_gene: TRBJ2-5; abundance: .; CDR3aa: ASSPPGLAGVGTQY
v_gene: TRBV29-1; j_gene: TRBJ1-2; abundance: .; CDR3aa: SVEDRGDHYGYT
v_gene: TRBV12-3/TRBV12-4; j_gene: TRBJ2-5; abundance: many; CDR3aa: ASTRGYQETQY
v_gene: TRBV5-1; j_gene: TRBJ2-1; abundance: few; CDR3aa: ASKGRIAGSSEDEQF
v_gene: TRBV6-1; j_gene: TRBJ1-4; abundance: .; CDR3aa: ASRQGLGEKLF
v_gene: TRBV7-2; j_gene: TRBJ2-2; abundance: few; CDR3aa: ASSVRAQGRGELF
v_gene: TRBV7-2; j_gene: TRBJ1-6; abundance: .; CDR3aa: ASGETVYNSPLH
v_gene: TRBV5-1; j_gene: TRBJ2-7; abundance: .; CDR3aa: ASSLAQQDYEQY
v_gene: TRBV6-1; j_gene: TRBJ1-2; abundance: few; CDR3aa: ASRALQGRNGYT
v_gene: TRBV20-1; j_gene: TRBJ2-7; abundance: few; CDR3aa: SARGQGSYEQY
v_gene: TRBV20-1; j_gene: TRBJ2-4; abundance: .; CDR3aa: SARERGRPKNIQY
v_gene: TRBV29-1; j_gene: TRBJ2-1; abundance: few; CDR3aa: SVGKGWGYNEQF
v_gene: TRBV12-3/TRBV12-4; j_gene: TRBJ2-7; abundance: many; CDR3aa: ASTRLAGNYEQY
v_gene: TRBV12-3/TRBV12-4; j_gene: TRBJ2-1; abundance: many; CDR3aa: ASSLRGAGNEQF
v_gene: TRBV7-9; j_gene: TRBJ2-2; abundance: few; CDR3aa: ASSPQGLNTGELF
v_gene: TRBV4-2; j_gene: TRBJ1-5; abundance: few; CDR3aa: AAGTGGQPQH
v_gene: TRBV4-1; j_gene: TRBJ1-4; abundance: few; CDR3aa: ASSNDLYNEKLF
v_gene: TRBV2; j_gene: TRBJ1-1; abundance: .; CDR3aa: ASSEAVGSNTEAF
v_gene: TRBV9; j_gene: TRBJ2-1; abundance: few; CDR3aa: ASSVEDGRAYNEQF
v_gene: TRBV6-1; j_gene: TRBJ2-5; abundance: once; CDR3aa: ASSGSLAGGQETQY
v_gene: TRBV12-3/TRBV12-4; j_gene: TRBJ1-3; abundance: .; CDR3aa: ASSTNTIY
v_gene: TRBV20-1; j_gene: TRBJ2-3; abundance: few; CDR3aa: SAPILRRGGTDTQY
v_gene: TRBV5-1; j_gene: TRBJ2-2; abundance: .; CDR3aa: ASSLTQAPGELF
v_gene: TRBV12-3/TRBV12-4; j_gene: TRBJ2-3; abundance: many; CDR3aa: ASSREAGVAQY
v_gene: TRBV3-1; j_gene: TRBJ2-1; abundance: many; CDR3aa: ASSQGVRREQF
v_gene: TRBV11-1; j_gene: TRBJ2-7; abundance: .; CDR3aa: ASSLRLAFDEQY
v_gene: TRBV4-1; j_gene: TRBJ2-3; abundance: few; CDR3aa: ASSQGPQTTLSSDTQY
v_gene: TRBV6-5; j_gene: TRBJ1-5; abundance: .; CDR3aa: ASSSRQGALEPQH
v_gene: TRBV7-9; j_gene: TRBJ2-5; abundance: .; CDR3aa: ASSILPGRGKETQY
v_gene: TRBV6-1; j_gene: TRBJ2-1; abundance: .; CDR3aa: ASRTGINEQF
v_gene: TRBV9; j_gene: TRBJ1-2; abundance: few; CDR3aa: ASSEGQLYGYT
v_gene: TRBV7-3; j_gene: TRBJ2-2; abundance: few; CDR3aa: ASSVFGTQNTGELF
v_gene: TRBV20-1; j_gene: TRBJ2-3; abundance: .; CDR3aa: SARTNKQGARDTQY
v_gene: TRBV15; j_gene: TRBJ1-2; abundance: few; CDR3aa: ATSRDGSGDGYT
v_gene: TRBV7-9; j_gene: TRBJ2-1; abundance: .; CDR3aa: ASSLPIAGDNYNEQF
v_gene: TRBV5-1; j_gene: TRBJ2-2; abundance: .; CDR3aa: ASSLAVAGDTGELF
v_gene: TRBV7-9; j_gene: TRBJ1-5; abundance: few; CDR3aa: ASSPGWGGSNQPQH
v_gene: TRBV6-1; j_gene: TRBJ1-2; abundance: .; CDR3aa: ASVEGGLSNYGYT
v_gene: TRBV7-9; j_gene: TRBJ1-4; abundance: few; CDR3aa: ASSLLAQSTNEKLF
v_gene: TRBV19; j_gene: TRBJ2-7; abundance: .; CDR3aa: ASSTRNRATYEQY
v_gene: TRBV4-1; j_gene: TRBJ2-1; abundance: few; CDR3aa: ASSQRTSLKFYNEQF
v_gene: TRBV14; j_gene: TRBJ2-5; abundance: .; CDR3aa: ASSQEPPWRGQETQY